This T cell receptor beta chain originates from a study of CD4 and CD8 cells across lung adenocarcinoma regions. Germline V gene lookup returns CDR1 MNHEY and CDR2 SMNVEV (reference sequence). The CDR3 runs 15 residues. A note on this clonotype: One end of the junction varies from germline; a read error may be responsible.

Via MiXCR, TCRdb re-called the PCR reads, giving one row per CDR3 protein. The table shows tens of thousands of distinct CDR3 sequences, with roughly half occurring only once. Samples came from patients with localized non-small cell lung adenocarcinoma. Sequencing used CD8+ T cells from the center of a lung tumor. This chain links TRBV27 with TRBJ2-3; 7 bases are a match to TRBD1. This TCR was sampled from a female donor with lung adenocarcinoma. The CD4 and CD8 labels of this study may be unreliable. Here the CDR3 DNA reads TGTGGCAGGAGACGCCGGGACAGTGAACCAGAGACGCAGTATTTC. Encoded protein: CGRRRRDSEPETQYF.